These 32 T cell receptor beta chains were all obtained from the same sample, sequenced in a study of cytomegalovirus exposure and HLA in healthy donors. Both 60 Vbeta primers and 13 Jbeta primers went into the PCR. Profiled with immunoSEQ multiplex PCR; TCRdb holds only in-frame clones, not every one. This repertoire includes over 150,000 clones. Sequences were obtained from PBMCs. The receptors come from a boy between 10 and 17 years old in good health and CMV-seronegative.

The chain carries TRBV4-1 and TRBJ2-5, with D hard to call. The DNA end lines up better with TRBJ2-7; the J call may be wrong. Germline lookup yields CDR1 MGHRA and CDR2 YSYEKL. The CDR3 covers 15 residues. DNA of the CDR3: TGCGCCAGCAGCCAAGGCTCTCAGGCATTACACGAGCAGTACTTC. Its translation: CASSQGSQALHEQYF.

The J gene is TRBJ2-4, the V gene TRBV5-1, with D hard to call. The germline V and J ends were trimmed by 1 base and 7 bases, with 9 bases remaining between them. The CDR3 has 13 residues. CDR1 SGHRS and CDR2 YFSETQ come from the germline V gene. CDR3 sequence: CASSLNRENIQYF. For the CDR3, the DNA is TGCGCCAGCAGCTTGAACCGAGAGAACATTCAGTACTTC.

The CDR3 reads CASSSGTSSYNEQFF. Written as DNA, the CDR3 is TGTGCCAGCAGCTCGGGGACTAGCTCCTACAATGAGCAGTTCTTC. This chain joins TRBV5-4 and TRBJ2-1, with 8 positions matching TRBD2. V was clipped by 3 bases and J by 0 bases; unmatched bases: 2. The CDR3 has 15 amino acids. Looked up from germline, CDR1 is SGHNT and CDR2 is YYREEE (reference sequence).

V gene TRBV6-5 combines with J gene TRBJ2-1; 9 nucleotides align to TRBD1. Germline V CDR1 and CDR2: MNHEY, SVGAGI. The CDR3 spans 15 residues. Germline trimming cut 6 bases from V and 1 base from J; bases unmatched to any gene: 4. The CDR3: CASSQDRGSYNEQFF. In nucleotides, the CDR3 is TGTGCCAGCAGCCAGGACAGGGGATCCTACAATGAGCAGTTCTTC.

This chain uses TRBV6-6 with TRBJ1-2, with D perhaps matching TRBD1 (5 bases). V was shortened by 5 bases and J by 2 bases, with 12 bases between the two germline ends. The CDR3 length is 14 residues. Germline CDR1 reads MNHNY; CDR2 reads SVGAGI (reference sequence). CDR3 protein: CASSPSGGNYGYTF. CDR3 nucleotide sequence: TGTGCCAGCAGTCCCAGTGGGGGGAACTATGGCTACACCTTC.

V and J are TRBV6-1 and TRBJ1-1; 8 positions match TRBD1. The CDR3 has 16 amino acids. Germline CDR1 reads MNHNS; CDR2 reads SASEGT. Germline trimming cut 4 bases from V and 1 base from J; bases unmatched to any gene: 8. As DNA, the CDR3 is TGTGCCAGCAGTGCCCTTCTGACAGGGGCGAACACTGAAGCTTTCTTT. Protein: CASSALLTGANTEAFF.

The V and J genes are TRBV2 and TRBJ1-6, with D possibly being TRBD1 (5 bases). This CDR3 is built from 15 residues. With 7 bases removed from V and 6 bases from J, the gap between germline ends came to 16 bases. Germline V gives CDR1 SNHLY, CDR2 FYNNEI. The CDR3 is CASIARQPFNSPLHF. The CDR3 region has the DNA TGTGCCAGCATAGCACGACAGCCTTTTAATTCACCCCTCCACTTT.

The chain is built from TRBV30 and TRBJ2-1; weak D call: TRBD2 (6 bases). The CDR3 runs 16 residues. CDR1 is GTSNPN, CDR2 SVGIG, per germline (reference sequence). Trimming pared 4 bases from V and 2 bases from J, leaving 18 bases between. The CDR3 region is CAWNTPRGGTYNEQFF. CDR3 sequence (DNA): TGTGCCTGGAACACCCCCCGTGGGGGGACCTACAATGAGCAGTTCTTC.

J is TRBJ2-7 and V is TRBV5-1, with no clear D. Deletions cut 0 bases from V and 2 bases from J, with 6 bases between. Germline assignment: CDR1 SGHRS and CDR2 YFSETQ. The CDR3 is made up of 13 amino acids. The CDR3 DNA follows: TGCGCCAGCAGCTTGGACGGTACCTACGAGCAGTACTTC. This encodes CASSLDGTYEQYF. Using reference TRBV5-1 and TRBJ2-7 for the parts outside the CDR3, the full variable domain is KAGVTQTPRYLIKTRGQQVTLSCSPISGHRSVSWYQQTPGQGLQFLFEYFSETQRNKGNFPGRFSGRQFSNSRSEMNVSTLELGDSALYLCASSLDGTYEQYFGPGTRLTVT.

The genes are TRBV7-2 and TRBJ1-2; D unresolved. The CDR3 spans 14 residues. CDR1 SGHTA and CDR2 FQGNSA come from the germline V gene. Trimming removed 1 base from V and 0 bases from J, with 6 bases in between. As DNA, the CDR3 is TGTGCCAGCAGCTTAGAGATAGCTAACTATGGCTACACCTTC. As protein: CASSLEIANYGYTF.

The rearrangement joins TRBV2 to TRBJ2-7; D not resolved. In germline, CDR1 is SNHLY, CDR2 FYNNEI. The CDR3 covers 13 residues. Trimming shortened V by 4 bases and J by 3 bases, and 10 bases separated the two germline ends. CDR3 DNA sequence: TGTGCCAGCAGTGTCGACGGAGACTACGAGCAGTACTTC. Its protein is CASSVDGDYEQYF. The whole variable domain, filled in from reference TRBV2 and TRBJ2-7, reads EPEVTQTPSHQVTQMGQEVILRCVPISNHLYFYWYRQILGQKVEFLVSFYNNEISEKSEIFDDQFSVERPDGSNFTLKIRSTKLEDSAMYFCASSVDGDYEQYFGPGTRLTVT.

V and J are TRBV7-6 and TRBJ2-1, with TRBD1 identical over 8 bases. Germline values: CDR1 SGHVS, CDR2 FNYEAQ. The CDR3 consists of 15 residues. The trim removed 5 bases at V and 0 bases at J, leaving 3 bases unmatched. The CDR3 DNA sequence: TGTGCCAGCAGCCGACAGGGGAGCTCCTACAATGAGCAGTTCTTC. Amino acids: CASSRQGSSYNEQFF.

The rearrangement joins TRBV7-9 to TRBJ2-3; D is perhaps TRBD2 (5 bases). Germline V gene lookup returns CDR1 SEHNR and CDR2 FQNEAQ (reference sequence). The CDR3 runs 16 residues. The V end was cut by 6 bases, the J end by 1 base, with 17 bases between. The DNA of the CDR3 is TGTGCCAGCAGACCTAAACTAGTGAGTCGCACAGATACGCAGTATTTT. Its protein product is CASRPKLVSRTDTQYF. The variable domain in full, completed from reference TRBV7-9 and TRBJ2-3, reads DTGVSQNPRHKITKRGQNVTFRCDPISEHNRLYWYRQTLGQGPEFLTYFQNEAQLEKSRLLSDRFSAERPKGSFSTLEIQRTEQGDSAMYLCASRPKLVSRTDTQYFGPGTRLTVL.

The chain joins TRBV7-5 to TRBJ2-1; TRBD1 is the table's D call, not checked against the DNA. TRBV7-5 has pseudogene status. The CDR3 has 14 residues. The CDR3 coding sequence is TGTGTCAGAAGCTCTCGACAGGGGAACAATGAGCAGTTCTTC. Translating gives CVRSSRQGNNEQFF.

The genes are TRBV30 and TRBJ1-6, with D perhaps TRBD1 (5 bases). The CDR3 sequence is 20 residues long. Trimming left V 2 bases short and J 10 bases short, with 33 bases between. Germline V gene sequence: CDR1 GTSNPN, CDR2 SVGIG (reference sequence). DNA for the CDR3: TGTGCCTGGAGTCCATTTTCGACAGCATCTTACTCTTTCTTATCCTCACCCCTCCACTTT. Translating it yields CAWSPFSTASYSFLSSPLHF.

The CDR3 region has the DNA TGTGCCAGCAGCTTAGATCACCGGGGGGCTGAAGCTTTCTTT. Translation gives CASSLDHRGAEAFF. The chain uses TRBV7-2 and TRBJ1-1; tentative D call: TRBD1 (5 bases). Trimming removed 1 base from V and 6 bases from J, with 12 bases in between. Germline-derived CDR1 and CDR2 are SGHTA and FQGNSA. The CDR3 is made up of 14 amino acids.

The chain carries TRBV30 and TRBJ1-4, with 7 bases aligning to TRBD1. V shed 1 base and J 7 bases; nucleotides not matched to a gene: 9. This CDR3 has 15 amino acids. Looked up from germline, CDR1 is GTSNPN and CDR2 is SVGIG (reference sequence). In DNA, the CDR3 is TGTGCCTGGAGTGCGGGACAGCGGACGGGTGAAAAACTGTTTTTT. This encodes CAWSAGQRTGEKLFF.

The rearrangement links TRBV5-6 to TRBJ2-5; tentative D call: TRBD2 (6 bases). The germline V gene has CDR1 SGHDT and CDR2 YYEEEE. The CDR3 runs to 14 residues. V was cut by 4 bases and J by 5 bases, with 15 bases left in between. The CDR3 protein is CASSLGLPRETQYF. CDR3 bases: TGTGCCAGCAGCCTGGGACTCCCCCGGGAGACCCAGTACTTC.

The rearrangement uses TRBV5-4 and TRBJ2-3; 9 positions match TRBD2. V was pared by 0 bases and J by 2 bases, with 4 bases of the junction left unmatched. CDR1 SGHNT and CDR2 YYREEE come from the germline V gene (reference sequence). The CDR3 is made up of 16 amino acids. The CDR3 nucleotides are TGTGCCAGCAGCTTGGTGGAGCGGGGGGCCACAGATACGCAGTATTTT. Its protein product is CASSLVERGATDTQYF. Drawing the rest from reference TRBV5-4 and TRBJ2-3, the complete variable domain is ETGVTQSPTHLIKTRGQQVTLRCSSQSGHNTVSWYQQALGQGPQFIFQYYREEENGRGNFPPRFSGLQFPNYSSELNVNALELDDSALYLCASSLVERGATDTQYFGPGTRLTVL.

In the case of this clone: Other DNA sequences in this specimen translate into the identical CDR3. This chain uses TRBV6-5 with TRBJ2-7, with 8 bases lining up with TRBD1. This CDR3 has 15 amino acids. Germline V lookup: CDR1 MNHEY, CDR2 SVGAGI. The trim removed 5 bases at V and 3 bases at J, leaving 9 bases unmatched. The CDR3 reads CASSSPGQANYEQYF. CDR3 bases: TGTGCCAGCAGTAGCCCGGGACAGGCGAACTACGAGCAGTACTTC.

The V and J genes are TRBV11-2 and TRBJ1-6; TRBD1 agrees at 7 bases. Looked up from germline, CDR1 is SGHAT and CDR2 is FQNNGV. The CDR3 totals 17 residues. Trimming took 5 bases from V and 8 from J; bases not matched to a gene: 15. CDR3 protein: CASSPLLRGREHSPLHF. CDR3 sequence (DNA): TGTGCCAGCAGCCCGCTGTTGAGGGGGCGCGAACATTCACCCCTCCACTTT.

The chain combines TRBV7-8 with TRBJ1-5, with a tentative D call TRBD1 (6 bases). Germline V gene sequence: CDR1 SGHVS, CDR2 FQNEAQ. V was trimmed by 5 bases and J by 3 bases, leaving 11 bases between them. The CDR3 extends over 14 amino acids. The CDR3 is CASSRTDLNQPQHF. The CDR3 nucleotides are TGTGCCAGCAGCCGGACAGACCTCAATCAGCCCCAGCATTTT.

The gene calls are TRBV25-1 and TRBJ2-3, with no clear D. The length of the CDR3 is 15 residues. Germline-derived CDR1 and CDR2 are MGHDK and SYGVNS. V shed 6 bases and J shed 2 bases, with 15 bases lying between them. CDR3 in amino acids: CASSDTFSFTDTQYF. In nucleotides, the CDR3 is TGTGCCAGCAGCGACACCTTCTCTTTCACAGATACGCAGTATTTT.

The V and J genes are TRBV5-8 and TRBJ2-7, with D maybe TRBD2 (5 bases). The CDR3 spans 14 residues. Germline loops: CDR1 SGHTS, CDR2 YDEGEE. V was cut by 1 base and J by 3 bases, with 11 bases left in between. The CDR3 sequence: CASSLIRGNYEQYF. In DNA, the CDR3 is TGTGCCAGCAGCTTGATTCGGGGTAACTACGAGCAGTACTTC.

This rearrangement joins TRBV2 to TRBJ1-1; no definite D call. V dropped 6 bases and J dropped 0 bases, with 11 bases sitting between them. The CDR3 has 14 amino acids. CDR1 and CDR2 from the germline V gene are SNHLY and FYNNEI. The CDR3 sequence is CASRSPTVNTEAFF. The CDR3 DNA is TGTGCCAGCAGATCGCCCACTGTGAACACTGAAGCTTTCTTT.

The chain is built from TRBV30 and TRBJ2-7; TRBD1 matches 9 bases. Germline V gives CDR1 GTSNPN, CDR2 SVGIG (reference sequence). V lost 0 bases and J lost 1; bases outside the gene matches: 1. This CDR3 spans 14 amino acids. This chain's CDR3 is CAWSVGTGSYEQYF. The CDR3, as DNA: TGTGCCTGGAGTGTAGGGACAGGGTCCTACGAGCAGTACTTC.

V gene TRBV27 combines with J gene TRBJ1-2, with D possibly being TRBD1 (5 bases). This CDR3 spans 14 amino acids. Trimming removed 0 bases at V and 5 bases at J, with 10 bases between. The germline V gene has CDR1 MNHEY and CDR2 SMNVEV (reference sequence). In DNA, the CDR3 is TGTGCCAGCAGTTTATCCCAGGGTATATATGGCTACACCTTC. Translated: CASSLSQGIYGYTF.

The chain combines TRBV7-9 with TRBJ2-5, with 9 bases matching TRBD2. Germline CDR1 and CDR2: SEHNR and FQNEAQ (reference sequence). J lost 2 bases, V lost 3 bases, and 4 bases had no gene match. The CDR3 totals 15 residues. The CDR3, as DNA: TGTGCCAGCAGCTTTAGCGGGGGCTTACAAGAGACCCAGTACTTC. The encoded protein is CASSFSGGLQETQYF.

This chain uses TRBV29-1 with TRBJ1-4; the match to TRBD1 covers 7 bases. The germline V gene has CDR1 SQVTM and CDR2 ANQGSEA. This CDR3 has 12 amino acids. V trimming: 8 bases; J trimming: 8 bases; junction bases outside the gene matches: 8. The CDR3 region is CSFQGGSEKLFF. Written as DNA, the CDR3 is TGCAGCTTCCAGGGGGGAAGCGAAAAACTGTTTTTT. The whole variable domain, remainder taken from reference TRBV29-1 and TRBJ1-4, is SAVISQKPSRDICQRGTSLTIQCQVDSQVTMMFWYRQQPGQSLTLIATANQGSEATYESGFVIDKFPISRPNLTFSTLTVSNMSPEDSSIYLCSFQGGSEKLFFGSGTQLSVL.

This chain joins TRBV6-6 and TRBJ2-3; a weak D match, TRBD2 (5 bases). Between the trimmed V and J ends, which lost 0 bases and 7 bases, there was a span of 11 bases. CDR1 and CDR2 from the germline V gene are MNHNY and SVGAGI (reference sequence). The CDR3 contains 14 residues. CDR3 sequence (DNA): TGTGCCAGCAGTTACTCGACACTAGAACATACGCAGTATTTT. Translation gives CASSYSTLEHTQYF.

The chain joins TRBV30 to TRBJ2-7; D is possibly TRBD1 (5 bases). This CDR3 is built from 14 residues. The V and J ends lost 0 bases and 2 bases respectively, with 11 bases between them. Germline loops: CDR1 GTSNPN, CDR2 SVGIG (reference sequence). DNA of the CDR3: TGTGCCTGGAGTGTGGGGCAGAACACCTACGAGCAGTACTTC. Translation: CAWSVGQNTYEQYF.

This chain connects TRBV7-6 to TRBJ1-5, with 8 nucleotides matching TRBD1. Trimming removed 5 bases from V and 4 bases from J; junction bases left unmatched: 7. Germline-derived CDR1 and CDR2 are SGHVS and FNYEAQ. The CDR3 has 15 residues. The CDR3 region is CASSTGQGRNQPQHF. CDR3 coding DNA: TGTGCCAGCAGCACCGGACAGGGAAGGAATCAGCCCCAGCATTTT. Full variable domain (rest looked up from reference TRBV7-6 and TRBJ1-5): GAGVSQSPRYKVTKRGQDVALRCDPISGHVSLYWYRQALGQGPEFLTYFNYEAQQDKSGLPNDRFSAERPEGSISTLTIQRTEQRDSAMYRCASSTGQGRNQPQHFGDGTRLSIL.